This record concerns one TCR beta chain sequence. What it binds is not known. TCRdb re-called the reads with MiXCR, one entry per CDR3 protein. The top ten clones hold roughly 1.5% of a sample with approximately 12,000 distinct CDR3 sequences, about a quarter of them seen once. The CDR3 is made up of 13 amino acids. The germline V gene has CDR1 SGHNT and CDR2 YYREEE (reference sequence). V was clipped by 5 bases and J by 7 bases, with 12 bases between them. The data are from a study of liver allograft versus peripheral blood T cells. Across the study: Recipients' peripheral blood supplied the T cell receptor repertoires against which those in transplanted livers were compared. Study-wide findings and caveats: Peripheral blood reportedly held T cell receptor repertoires that differed from those inside liver allografts.

The receptor was isolated from a human patient who had a liver transplant. The graft donor may be the source of some T cells. This chain joins TRBV5-4 and TRBJ2-2; perhaps TRBD2 as D (5 bases). CDR3 DNA: TGTGCCAGCAGTTCCCCGGGGATCGGGGAGCTGTTTTTT. As protein: CASSSPGIGELFF.